This T cell receptor (beta chain) was sequenced during a study of blood T cell repertoires in COVID-19 (dated by TCRdb to the early 2020s). Study-level background: The collaborator samples originated in the United States, Italy and Spain and spanned the acute and convalescent phases of COVID-19. The repertoires were released in a freely available public database intended as a resource for research on the immune response to SARS-CoV-2. A de-identified subject ID, COVID-19 status, age in years and sex were almost always included in the sample metadata. Where available, HLA class I and class II types were taken from metadata supplied by the sample provider and were not determined by assay-based typing. The prospective study material was composed of cDNA or gDNA derived from T cells, B-cell-depleted T cells, or PBMCs. The dataset comprised deeply sampled blood TCRbeta repertoires from subjects exposed to, actively infected with, or recovered from COVID-19. The samples were drawn from the first 160 participants of the ongoing ImmuneRACE study and from 950 to 1,500 subjects provided by 6 global collaborators.

The research as a whole found: Clinical and demographic metadata were provided uncurated, with the amount varying by source and participant.

TCRbeta CDR3 regions were amplified from genomic DNA by means of the immunoSEQ Assay, a bias-controlled multiplex PCR. On the authors' methods: Within the assay, amplification of reference gene primers was used to estimate how many nucleated cells each sample contained. To quantify the absolute abundance of each unique TCRbeta CDR3 rearrangement, sequence reads were collapsed and filtered. For each sample, productive Simpson clonality was calculated as the square root of Simpson's diversity index over productive rearrangements. The immuneACCESS repertoire file appears here via TCRdb, limited to in-frame rearrangements. These files lack a portion of the clones; in checked studies, under half of the deficit traces to unresolved V genes, and the cause of the others is not known. V, J and clone size were drawn from that table, and D and trimming were deduced from the DNA. This sample is represented by roughly 65,000 clones; 80% to 95% of them were singletons. The ten largest clones capture about 3% of the sample.

A word on this clone: Its antigen is not yet known. The record has no base qualities; no much larger clone is one base away.

From its cysteine to its phenylalanine, the CDR3 spans 13 amino acids. Only CDR3 DNA remains: 39 bases, in frame from the first base. Trimming removed 2 bases from V and 15 bases from J, leaving 17 bases between the germline ends. Based on the germline V gene, the CDR1 and CDR2 sequences are MNHEY and SVGEGT. Collaborating institutions collected whole blood in K2EDTA tubes following their own protocols. Collaborator samples were shipped for TCRbeta analysis as frozen whole blood, isolated PBMCs, or DNA extracted from either sample type. This clonotype was obtained from a man in his sixties or seventies with active COVID-19. Sample: peripheral blood. Recombination linked TRBV6-2 or TRBV6-3 to TRBJ2-1; a tentative D match to TRBD2 spans 6 bases. The DNA sequence is as follows: TGTGCCAGCAGTTACGAAGCGGGCACGAAGGGGTTCTTC. Its translation reads: CASSYEAGTKGFF.